Below are 5 T cell receptor beta chains sequenced from a single sample in a study of CD8 T cells in Susac syndrome. A quantity of about 0.45 to 1 ug RNA underwent reverse transcription using random hexamers. TCRdb independently ran MiXCR on the immunoSEQ multiplex PCR reads; one entry per CDR3 protein. The sample holds 200,000 to 250,000 distinct CDR3 sequences, about 94% seen once. The sample consisted of CD4+ T cells from PBMCs. These receptors were obtained from a human donor with Susac syndrome.

The CDR3 sequence is CAWIKGLGLSSTTYEQYF. CDR3 bases: TGTGCCTGGATCAAGGGATTGGGCTTATCCTCAACCACCTACGAGCAGTACTTC. The chain has TRBV30 and TRBJ2-7; D gene ambiguous. Germline-derived CDR1 and CDR2 are GTSNPN and SVGIG (reference sequence). The CDR3 loop spans 18 amino acids. V was shortened by 4 bases and J by 2 bases, with 27 bases between the two germline ends.

J is TRBJ2-7 and V is TRBV2; possibly TRBD1 for D (5 bases). Trimming pared 3 bases from V and 2 bases from J, leaving 5 bases between. Per the germline V gene, CDR1 is SNHLY and CDR2 is FYNNEI. The CDR3 spans 12 residues. The CDR3 DNA is TGTGCCAGCAGTGAGACAGCCTACGAGCAGTACTTC. Protein sequence: CASSETAYEQYF.

The chain joins TRBV11-2 to TRBJ2-7; 7 nucleotides agree with TRBD2. The CDR3 contains 15 residues. V was pared by 5 bases and J by 2 bases, with 9 bases of the junction left unmatched. Germline CDR1 reads SGHAT; CDR2 reads FQNNGV. DNA of the CDR3: TGTGCCAGCAGCGCCTTAGCAGGGACTACCTACGAGCAGTACTTC. It codes for CASSALAGTTYEQYF.

The V call is TRBV12-3 or TRBV12-4, the J call TRBJ2-7; D may be TRBD1 (6 bases). V gave up 5 bases and J gave up 2 bases, with 7 bases separating them. CDR3 length: 12 residues. CDR3 protein: CASSGTTYEQYF. The CDR3 DNA sequence: TGTGCCAGCAGTGGGACAACCTACGAGCAGTACTTC.

This chain links TRBV20-1 with TRBJ2-2; D perhaps matches TRBD2 (5 bases). The CDR3 length is 13 residues. Germline CDR1 reads DFQATT; CDR2 reads SNEGSKA (reference sequence). Trimming took off 3 bases at V and 5 bases at J, with 10 bases between the two ends. This CDR3 reads CSARDRGTGELFF. DNA of the CDR3: TGCAGTGCTAGGGACCGGGGAACCGGGGAGCTGTTTTTT.